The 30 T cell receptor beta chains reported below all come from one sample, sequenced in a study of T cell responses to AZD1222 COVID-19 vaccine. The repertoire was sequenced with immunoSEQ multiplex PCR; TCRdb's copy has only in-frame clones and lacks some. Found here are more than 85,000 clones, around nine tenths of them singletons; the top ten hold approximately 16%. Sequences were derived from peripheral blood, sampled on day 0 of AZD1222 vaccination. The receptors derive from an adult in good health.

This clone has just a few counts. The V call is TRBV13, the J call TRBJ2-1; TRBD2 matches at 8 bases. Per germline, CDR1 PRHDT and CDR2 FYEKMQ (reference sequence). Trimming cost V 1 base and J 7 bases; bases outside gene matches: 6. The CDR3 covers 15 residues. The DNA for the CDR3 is TGTGCCAGCAGCTTAGCGCCTAGCGGGCAAAATGAGCAGTTCTTC. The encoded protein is CASSLAPSGQNEQFF.

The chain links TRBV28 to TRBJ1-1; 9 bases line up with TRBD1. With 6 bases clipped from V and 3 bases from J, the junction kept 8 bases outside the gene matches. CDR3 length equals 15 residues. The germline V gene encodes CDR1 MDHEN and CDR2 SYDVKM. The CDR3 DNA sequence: TGTGCCAGCAGCCCCACAGGGGGCGTGTACACTGAAGCTTTCTTT. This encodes CASSPTGGVYTEAFF.

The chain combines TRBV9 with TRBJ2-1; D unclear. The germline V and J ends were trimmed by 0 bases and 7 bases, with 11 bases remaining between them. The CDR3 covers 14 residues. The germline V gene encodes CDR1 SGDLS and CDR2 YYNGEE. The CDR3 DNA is TGTGCCAGCAGCGTAGGGTTCAGGTTGAATGAGCAGTTCTTC. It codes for CASSVGFRLNEQFF.

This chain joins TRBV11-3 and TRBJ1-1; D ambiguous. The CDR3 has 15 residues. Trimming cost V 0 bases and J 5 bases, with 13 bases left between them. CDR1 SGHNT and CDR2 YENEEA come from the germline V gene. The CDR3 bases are TGTGCCAGCAGCTTAGATTTCGCGAGTCAGACTGAAGCTTTCTTT. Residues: CASSLDFASQTEAFF.

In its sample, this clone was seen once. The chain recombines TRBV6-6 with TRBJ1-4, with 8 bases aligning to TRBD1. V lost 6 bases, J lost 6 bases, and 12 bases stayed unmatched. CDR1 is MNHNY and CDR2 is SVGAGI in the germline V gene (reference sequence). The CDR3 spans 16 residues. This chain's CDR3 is CASSLHSDRADEKLFF. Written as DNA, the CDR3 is TGTGCCAGCAGCTTACACTCGGACAGGGCGGATGAAAAACTGTTTTTT.

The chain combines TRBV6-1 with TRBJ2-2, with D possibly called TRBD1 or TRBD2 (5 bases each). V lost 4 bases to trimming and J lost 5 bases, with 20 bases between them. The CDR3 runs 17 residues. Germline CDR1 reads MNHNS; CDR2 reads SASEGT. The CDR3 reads CASSGTFSGSGTGELFF. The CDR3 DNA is TGTGCCAGCAGTGGGACCTTCTCAGGGTCGGGAACCGGGGAGCTGTTTTTT.

Here the CDR3 reads CASSSRAKRNTEAFF. CDR3 nucleotides: TGTGCCAGCAGCTCCCGTGCGAAGCGAAACACTGAAGCTTTCTTT. This chain joins TRBV6-6 and TRBJ1-1; D remains ambiguous. Germline CDR1 and CDR2: MNHNY and SVGAGI (reference sequence). Trimming removed 6 bases from V and 2 bases from J, with 16 bases in between. The CDR3 contains 15 residues.

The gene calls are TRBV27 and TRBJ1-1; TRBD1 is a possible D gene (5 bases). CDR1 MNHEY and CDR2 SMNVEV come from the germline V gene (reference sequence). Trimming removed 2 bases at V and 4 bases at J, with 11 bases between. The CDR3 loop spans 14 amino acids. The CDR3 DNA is TGTGCCAGCAGTTTAGAAGGGAGGGGCACTGAAGCTTTCTTT. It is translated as CASSLEGRGTEAFF.

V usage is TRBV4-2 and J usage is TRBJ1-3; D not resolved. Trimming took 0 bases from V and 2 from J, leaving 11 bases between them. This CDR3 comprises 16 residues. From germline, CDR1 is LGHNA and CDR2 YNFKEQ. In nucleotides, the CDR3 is TGTGCCAGCAGCCAAGACAGGATCGGCGCTGGAAACACCATATATTTT. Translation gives CASSQDRIGAGNTIYF.

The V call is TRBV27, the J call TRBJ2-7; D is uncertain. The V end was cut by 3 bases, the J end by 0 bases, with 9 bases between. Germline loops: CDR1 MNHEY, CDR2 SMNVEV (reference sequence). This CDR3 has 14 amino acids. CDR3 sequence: CASSFWGSSYEQYF. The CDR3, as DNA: TGTGCCAGCAGTTTTTGGGGTAGCTCCTACGAGCAGTACTTC.

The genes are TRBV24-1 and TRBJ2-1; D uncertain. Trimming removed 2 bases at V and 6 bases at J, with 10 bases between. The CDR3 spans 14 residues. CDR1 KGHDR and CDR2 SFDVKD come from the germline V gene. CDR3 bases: TGTGCCACCAGTGATTCGATGGACCTCAATGAGCAGTTCTTC. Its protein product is CATSDSMDLNEQFF.

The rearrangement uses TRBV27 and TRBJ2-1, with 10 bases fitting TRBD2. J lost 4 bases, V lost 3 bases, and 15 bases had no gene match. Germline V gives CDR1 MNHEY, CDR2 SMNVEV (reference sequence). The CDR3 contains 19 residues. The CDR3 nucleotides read TGTGCCAGCAGTTTTGGGACGGGGAGACTAGCGGGCCCTTACAATGAGCAGTTCTTC. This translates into CASSFGTGRLAGPYNEQFF.

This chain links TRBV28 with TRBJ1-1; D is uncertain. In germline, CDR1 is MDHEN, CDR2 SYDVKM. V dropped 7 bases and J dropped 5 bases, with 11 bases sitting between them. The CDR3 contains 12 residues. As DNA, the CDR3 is TGTGCCAGCATGACAAAGGCAACTGAAGCTTTCTTT. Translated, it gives CASMTKATEAFF.

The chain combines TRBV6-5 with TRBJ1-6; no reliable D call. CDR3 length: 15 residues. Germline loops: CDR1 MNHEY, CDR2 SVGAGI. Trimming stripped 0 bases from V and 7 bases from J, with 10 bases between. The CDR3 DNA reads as TGTGCCAGCAGTTACTCGGCCCTGGGGAATTCACCCCTCCACTTT. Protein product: CASSYSALGNSPLHF.

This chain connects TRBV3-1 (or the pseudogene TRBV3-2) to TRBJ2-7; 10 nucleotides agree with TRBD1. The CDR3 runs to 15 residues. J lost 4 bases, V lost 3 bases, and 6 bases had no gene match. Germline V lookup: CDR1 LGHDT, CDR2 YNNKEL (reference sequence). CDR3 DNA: TGTGCCAGCAGCCAGCCGGGACAGGGGAGGTACGAGCAGTACTTC. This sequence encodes CASSQPGQGRYEQYF.

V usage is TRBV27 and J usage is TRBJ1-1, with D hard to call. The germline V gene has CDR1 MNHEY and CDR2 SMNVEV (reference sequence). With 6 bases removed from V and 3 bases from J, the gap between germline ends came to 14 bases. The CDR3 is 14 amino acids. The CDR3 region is CASRGQEWYTEAFF. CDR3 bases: TGTGCCAGCAGGGGTCAGGAATGGTACACTGAAGCTTTCTTT.

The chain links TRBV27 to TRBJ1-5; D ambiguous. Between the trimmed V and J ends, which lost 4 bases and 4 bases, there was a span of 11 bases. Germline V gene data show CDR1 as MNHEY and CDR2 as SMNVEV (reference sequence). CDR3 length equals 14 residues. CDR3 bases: TGTGCCAGCAGTTCGGGGTTACGGAATCAGCCCCAGCATTTT. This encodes CASSSGLRNQPQHF.

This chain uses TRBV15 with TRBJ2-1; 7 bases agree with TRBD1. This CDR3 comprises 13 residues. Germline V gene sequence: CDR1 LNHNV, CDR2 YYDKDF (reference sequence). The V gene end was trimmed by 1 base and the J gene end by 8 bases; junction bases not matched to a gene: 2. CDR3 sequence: CATSRGGGDEQFF. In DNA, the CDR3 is TGTGCCACCAGCAGAGGAGGGGGCGATGAGCAGTTCTTC.

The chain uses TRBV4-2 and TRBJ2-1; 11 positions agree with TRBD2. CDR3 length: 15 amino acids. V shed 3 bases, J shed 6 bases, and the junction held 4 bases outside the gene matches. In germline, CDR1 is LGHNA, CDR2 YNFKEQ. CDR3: CASSQGLAVINEQFF. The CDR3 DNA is TGTGCCAGCAGCCAGGGACTAGCGGTAATCAATGAGCAGTTCTTC.

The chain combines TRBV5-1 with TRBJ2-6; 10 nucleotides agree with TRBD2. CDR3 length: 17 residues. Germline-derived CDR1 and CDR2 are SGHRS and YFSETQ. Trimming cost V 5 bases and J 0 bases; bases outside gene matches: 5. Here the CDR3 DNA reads TGCGCCAGCAGGACCCTAGCGGGAGACTCTGGGGCCAACGTCCTGACTTTC. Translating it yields CASRTLAGDSGANVLTF.

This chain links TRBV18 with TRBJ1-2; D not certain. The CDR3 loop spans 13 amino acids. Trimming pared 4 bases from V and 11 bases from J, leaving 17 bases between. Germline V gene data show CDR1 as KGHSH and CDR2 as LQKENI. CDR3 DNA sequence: TGTGCCAGCTCACAAGACACCTCTCCCAAGTACACCTTC. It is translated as CASSQDTSPKYTF.

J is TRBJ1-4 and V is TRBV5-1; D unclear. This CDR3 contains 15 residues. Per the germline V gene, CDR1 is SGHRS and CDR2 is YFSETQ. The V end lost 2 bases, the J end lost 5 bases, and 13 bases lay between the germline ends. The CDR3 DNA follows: TGCGCCAGCAGCTTAGTCTCGGCGGGGAATGAAAAACTGTTTTTT. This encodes CASSLVSAGNEKLFF.

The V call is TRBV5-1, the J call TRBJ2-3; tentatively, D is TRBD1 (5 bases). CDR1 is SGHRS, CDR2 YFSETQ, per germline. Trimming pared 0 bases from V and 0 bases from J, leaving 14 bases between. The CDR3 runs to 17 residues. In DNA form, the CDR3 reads TGCGCCAGCAGCTTGGGAATGGACACAGCTAGCACAGATACGCAGTATTTT. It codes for CASSLGMDTASTDTQYF.

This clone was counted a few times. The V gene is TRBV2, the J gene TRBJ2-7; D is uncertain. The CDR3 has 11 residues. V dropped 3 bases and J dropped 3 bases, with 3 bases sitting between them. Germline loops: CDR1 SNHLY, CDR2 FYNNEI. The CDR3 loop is CASSDSYEQYF. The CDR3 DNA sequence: TGTGCCAGCAGTGACAGCTACGAGCAGTACTTC.

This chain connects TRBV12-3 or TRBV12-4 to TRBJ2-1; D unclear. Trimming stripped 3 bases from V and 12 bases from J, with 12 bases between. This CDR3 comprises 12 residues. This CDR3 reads CASSFDLTGQFF. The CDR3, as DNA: TGTGCCAGCAGTTTTGACTTGACTGGGCAGTTCTTC.

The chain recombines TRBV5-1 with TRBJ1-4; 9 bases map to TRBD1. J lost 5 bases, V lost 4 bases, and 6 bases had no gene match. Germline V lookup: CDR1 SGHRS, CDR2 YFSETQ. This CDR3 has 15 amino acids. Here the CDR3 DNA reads TGCGCCAGCAGCGAACAGGGGGCTACAAATGAAAAACTGTTTTTT. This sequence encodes CASSEQGATNEKLFF. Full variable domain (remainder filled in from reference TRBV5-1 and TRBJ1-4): KAGVTQTPRYLIKTRGQQVTLSCSPISGHRSVSWYQQTPGQGLQFLFEYFSETQRNKGNFPGRFSGRQFSNSRSEMNVSTLELGDSALYLCASSEQGATNEKLFFGSGTQLSVL.

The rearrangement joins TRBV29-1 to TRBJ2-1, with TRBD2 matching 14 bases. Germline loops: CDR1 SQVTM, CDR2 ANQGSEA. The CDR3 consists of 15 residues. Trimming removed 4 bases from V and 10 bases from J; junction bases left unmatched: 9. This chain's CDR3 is CSVVRLAGGYGEQFF. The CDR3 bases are TGCAGCGTTGTGCGACTAGCGGGAGGGTACGGCGAGCAGTTCTTC.

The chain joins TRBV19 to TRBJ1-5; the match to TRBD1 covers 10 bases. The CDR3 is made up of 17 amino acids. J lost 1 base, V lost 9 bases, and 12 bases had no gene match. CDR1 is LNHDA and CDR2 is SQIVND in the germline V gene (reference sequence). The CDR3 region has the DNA TGTGCCAGCCGACTCGACAGGGGGCGCGGGAGCAATCAGCCCCAGCATTTT. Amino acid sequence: CASRLDRGRGSNQPQHF.

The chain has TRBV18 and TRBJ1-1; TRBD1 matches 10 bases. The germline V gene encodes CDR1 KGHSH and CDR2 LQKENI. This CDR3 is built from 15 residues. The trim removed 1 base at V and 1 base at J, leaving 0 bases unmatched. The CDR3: CASSPRTGGNTEAFF. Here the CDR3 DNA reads TGTGCCAGCTCACCACGGACAGGGGGGAACACTGAAGCTTTCTTT. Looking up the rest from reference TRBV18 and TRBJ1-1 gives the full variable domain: NAGVMQNPRHLVRRRGQEARLRCSPMKGHSHVYWYRQLPEEGLKFMVYLQKENIIDESGMPKERFSAEFPKEGPSILRIQQVVRGDSAAYFCASSPRTGGNTEAFFGQGTRLTVV.

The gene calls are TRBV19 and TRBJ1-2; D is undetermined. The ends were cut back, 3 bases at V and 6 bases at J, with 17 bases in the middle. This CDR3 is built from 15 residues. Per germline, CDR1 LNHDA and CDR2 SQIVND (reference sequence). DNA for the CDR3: TGTGCCAGTAGTATGGATGGCCAGGAATCCAATGGCTACACCTTC. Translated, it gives CASSMDGQESNGYTF.